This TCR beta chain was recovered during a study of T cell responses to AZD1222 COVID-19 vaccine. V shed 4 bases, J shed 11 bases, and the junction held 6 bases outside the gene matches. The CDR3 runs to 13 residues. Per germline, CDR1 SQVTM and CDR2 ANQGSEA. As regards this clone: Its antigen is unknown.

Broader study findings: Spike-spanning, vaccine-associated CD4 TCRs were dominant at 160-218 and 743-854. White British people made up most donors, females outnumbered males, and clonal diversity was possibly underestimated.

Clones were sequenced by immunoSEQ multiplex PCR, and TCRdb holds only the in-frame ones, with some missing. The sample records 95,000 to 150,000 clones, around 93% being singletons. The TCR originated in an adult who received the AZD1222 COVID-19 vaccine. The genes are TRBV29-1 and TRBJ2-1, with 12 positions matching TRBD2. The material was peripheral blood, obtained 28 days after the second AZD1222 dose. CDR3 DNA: TGCAGCGTTGTACTAGCGGGGGGACTAAAGCAGTTCTTC. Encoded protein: CSVVLAGGLKQFF.